The present T cell receptor beta chain was sequenced within a study of metastatic and nonmetastatic thyroid tumors. About the research overall: Repertoires from malignant and benign thyroid patients were compared across blood and tumor or nodule tissue. Regarding the study as a whole: TCR beta diversity was reportedly significantly higher in malignant thyroid tumors than benign nodules, in blood and tumor.

This clone occurred a few times. Its antigen is currently unknown. The CDR3 loop spans 15 amino acids. V was clipped by 4 bases and J by 8 bases; unmatched bases: 12. Germline assignment: CDR1 MNHNS and CDR2 SASEGT. Ahead of thyroid surgery, no patient had received treatment of any kind. In the authors' workflow: Using the CDR3 differences seen across clinicopathological groups, the authors built a distant-metastasis classifier for papillary thyroid cancer, which was meant to discriminate distant-metastatic patients. With MiXCR, TCRdb called clones anew from the PCR reads. TCRdb, not the original authors, processed these V and J calls. The table lists about 18,000 clones, 34% of them singletons.

The sequence was collected from a male donor with papillary thyroid cancer or a benign thyroid nodule (not recorded which). Some clones in this sample may be carry-over from other donors' samples. Material for sequencing was tumor tissue. The gene calls are TRBV6-1 and TRBJ1-2, with TRBD1 matching over 8 bases. CDR3 region: CASSGGQGLSEGYTF. For the CDR3, the DNA is TGTGCCAGCAGTGGCGGACAGGGACTTTCGGAAGGCTACACCTTC.